This entry is about one T cell receptor (beta chain). The data are from a study of blood T cell repertoires in COVID-19. Background on the study: Whether acute or convalescent, the COVID-19 samples came from the United States, Italy and Spain. The analysed material was cDNA or gDNA that came from T cells, B-cell-depleted T cells, or PBMCs.

Authors' analysis steps: Nucleated cell number was recorded as an estimate derived from reference gene primer amplification. Here immunoSEQ multiplex PCR was the method, and the copy in TCRdb shows in-frame clones only, minus some. V, J and clone size are taken as reported in that table, and D and trimming were inferred from the DNA itself. The repertoire holds some 67,000 clones, with 90% as singletons. J gave up 8 bases and V 8 bases, and 8 bases lay outside the gene matches. CDR3 length equals 13 residues. Germline V gene data show CDR1 as LGHDT and CDR2 as YNNKEL (reference sequence). The chain combines TRBV3-1 (or the pseudogene TRBV3-2) with TRBJ2-1, with TRBD1 matching 8 bases. The origin of this receptor is a young woman with acute or convalescent COVID-19. Source material: peripheral blood. CDR3 DNA sequence: TGTGCCAGCCGCGGACAGGGTAGGTATGAGCAGTTCTTC. Protein: CASRGQGRYEQFF.